Listed below are T cell receptor beta chains from one sample, sequenced in a study of blood T cell repertoires in COVID-19. Data came from immunoSEQ multiplex PCR; TCRdb stores just in-frame clones and leaves some out. The data contain some 83,000 clones, roughly 86% of them singletons. The sample was peripheral blood. All receptors derive from a man older than 75 with active or convalescent COVID-19. Each CDR3 is given with its conserved first and last residue. A D gene is named only where the DNA matches it firmly. Some rows mark clone size as missing; the rest say once, few, many or name a class of expanded clone.

J gene,clone size,D gene,V gene,CDR3 protein,CDR3 DNA
TRBJ1-4,-,TRBD1,TRBV2,CASRADRSGEKLFF,TGTGCCAGCAGGGCGGACAGGTCGGGGGAAAAACTGTTTTTT
TRBJ2-1,many,TRBD2,TRBV7-8,CASSLSQTSGTNNEQFF,TGTGCCAGCAGCTTAAGCCAGACTAGCGGGACAAACAATGAGCAGTTCTTC
TRBJ1-5,few,TRBD1,TRBV19,CASSTGQGNHQPQHF,TGTGCCAGTAGTACGGGACAGGGGAACCATCAGCCCCAGCATTTT
TRBJ1-5,-,-,TRBV6-5,CASRDFQRVGQPQHF,TGTGCCAGCAGGGATTTCCAGAGGGTCGGTCAGCCCCAGCATTTT
TRBJ1-1,-,-,TRBV13,CASSRRTVGGGTEAFF,TGTGCCAGCAGCAGACGGACGGTGGGAGGAGGCACTGAAGCTTTCTTT
TRBJ1-3,few,TRBD1,TRBV7-2,CASSFGTAGNTIYF,TGTGCCAGCAGCTTTGGGACAGCTGGAAACACCATATATTTT
TRBJ1-1,once,TRBD1,TRBV18,CASSSSGGANTEAFF,TGTGCCAGCTCATCTTCAGGGGGCGCGAACACTGAAGCTTTCTTT
TRBJ1-3,-,-,TRBV6-5,CASSYFQGGDTIYF,TGTGCCAGCAGTTACTTTCAGGGCGGGGACACCATATATTTT
TRBJ1-2,-,TRBD1,TRBV30,CAWTTTGTGYTF,TGTGCCTGGACCACGACAGGGACTGGCTACACCTTC
TRBJ1-2,-,TRBD1,TRBV19,CASSIRETGPIGYTF,TGTGCCAGTAGTATTCGGGAGACAGGGCCAATTGGCTACACCTTC
TRBJ1-4,-,-,TRBV6-6,CASSYPGGENEKLFF,TGTGCCAGCAGTTACCCGGGCGGGGAGAACGAAAAACTGTTTTTT
TRBJ2-2,-,-,TRBV28,CASSLVGGGELFF,TGTGCCAGCAGTTTAGTCGGGGGCGGGGAGCTGTTTTTT
TRBJ1-1,few,-,TRBV5-8,CASSWARGPEAFF,TGTGCCAGCAGCTGGGCGCGGGGCCCTGAAGCTTTCTTT
TRBJ2-3,-,TRBD2,TRBV14,CASSQVGLAAGGTQYF,TGTGCCAGCAGCCAAGTGGGACTAGCGGCGGGCGGCACGCAGTATTTT
TRBJ2-2,-,TRBD1,TRBV10-1,CASSTTGGGTGELFF,TGCGCCAGCAGTACTACAGGGGGCGGGACCGGGGAGCTGTTTTTT
TRBJ2-1,-,TRBD2,TRBV7-3,CASSLNPPIAGAYEQFF,TGTGCCAGCAGCTTAAATCCCCCAATAGCGGGAGCATATGAGCAGTTCTTC
TRBJ1-5,few,TRBD1,TRBV19,CASSIFLGQGNNQPQHF,TGTGCCAGTAGTATTTTTTTGGGACAGGGAAACAATCAGCCCCAGCATTTT
TRBJ2-2,few,-,TRBV11-2,CASSLDRNTGELFF,TGTGCCAGCAGCTTAGACCGGAACACCGGGGAGCTGTTTTTT
TRBJ2-5,-,-,TRBV18,CASSRNNQETQYF,TGTGCCAGCTCACGCAACAACCAAGAGACCCAGTACTTC
TRBJ2-5,-,-,TRBV5-4,CASSLRRERETQYF,TGTGCCAGCAGCCTGCGGCGGGAAAGAGAGACCCAGTACTTC
TRBJ1-6,-,-,TRBV5-1,CASSWAGEPPLHF,TGCGCCAGCAGCTGGGCGGGGGAGCCCCCCCTCCACTTT
TRBJ2-1,-,TRBD2,TRBV2,CASSPSGATYNEQFF,TGTGCCAGCAGTCCTAGCGGAGCCACCTACAATGAGCAGTTCTTC
TRBJ1-5,-,-,TRBV6-5,CASHYRGQSNQPQHF,TGTGCCAGCCACTACCGCGGACAGAGCAATCAGCCCCAGCATTTT
TRBJ2-2,-,TRBD1,TRBV18,CASSPETTGYTGELFF,TGTGCCAGCTCACCCGAAACGACAGGGTACACCGGGGAGCTGTTTTTT
TRBJ2-5,-,-,TRBV30,CAWSVLVGGETQYF,TGTGCCTGGAGTGTACTGGTGGGAGGAGAGACCCAGTACTTC
TRBJ2-2,-,-,TRBV27,CASSITGTTGTGELFF,TGTGCCAGCAGCATCACCGGGACAACCGGGACCGGGGAGCTGTTTTTT
TRBJ1-2,-,TRBD1,TRBV19,CASSDRTGKFLPYTF,TGTGCCAGTAGTGACCGGACAGGAAAATTTTTACCTTACACCTTC
TRBJ1-6,once,TRBD1,TRBV11-2,CATAATGLINSPLHF,TGTGCCACTGCTGCGACAGGGCTAATCAATTCACCCCTCCACTTT
TRBJ2-1,-,TRBD2,TRBV5-1,CASSVSLAGRDNEQFF,TGCGCCAGCAGCGTGTCCTTGGCCGGGAGGGACAATGAGCAGTTCTTC
TRBJ1-1,-,TRBD1,TRBV10-3,CAISGQGVRTEAFF,TGTGCCATCAGTGGACAGGGGGTGCGCACTGAAGCTTTCTTT
TRBJ1-2,-,-,TRBV4-1,CASSQDLAGGNYGYTF,TGCGCCAGCAGCCAGGACTTGGCAGGCGGTAACTATGGCTACACCTTC
TRBJ1-2,-,TRBD1,TRBV18,CASSPRPGQGNYGYTF,TGTGCCAGCTCACCACGCCCGGGACAGGGGAACTATGGCTACACCTTC
TRBJ1-2,-,TRBD1,TRBV3-1/TRBV3-2,CASSLHDRGGGYTF,TGTGCCAGCAGTCTCCACGACAGGGGAGGGGGCTACACCTTC
TRBJ1-4,-,-,TRBV19,CASQGRRTNEKLFF,TGTGCCAGTCAAGGAAGGAGAACTAATGAAAAACTGTTTTTT
TRBJ1-6,-,-,TRBV12-5,CASGLAKGDEGSPLHF,TGTGCTAGTGGTTTGGCGAAGGGGGACGAAGGTTCACCCCTCCACTTT
TRBJ2-3,-,-,TRBV7-3,CASSPQFEGGGDTQYF,TGTGCCAGCAGCCCCCAGTTTGAGGGAGGGGGTGATACGCAGTATTTT
TRBJ2-3,once,-,TRBV7-2,CASSRGGPGGLTDTQYF,TGTGCCAGCAGCAGAGGAGGCCCCGGCGGCTTAACAGATACGCAGTATTTT
TRBJ1-5,-,TRBD1,TRBV27,CATNRQGRTNQPQHF,TGTGCCACCAATCGACAGGGGCGGACCAATCAGCCCCAGCATTTT
TRBJ1-5,-,TRBD1,TRBV4-1,CASSQDQDRVYQPQHF,TGCGCCAGCAGCCAAGATCAGGACAGGGTTTATCAGCCCCAGCATTTT
TRBJ2-5,-,-,TRBV10-3,CAISDPLAGETQYF,TGTGCCATCAGTGACCCTTTGGCGGGGGAGACCCAGTACTTC
TRBJ2-2,-,TRBD2,TRBV5-4,CASSPGGLAGGTGELFF,TGTGCCAGCAGTCCCGGAGGTTTGGCGGGGGGCACCGGGGAGCTGTTTTTT
TRBJ1-1,-,-,TRBV5-1,CASSLGRRNTEAFF,TGCGCCAGCAGCTTGGGACGGAGGAACACTGAAGCTTTCTTT
TRBJ1-1,once,TRBD1,TRBV10-3,CAIRADRAGTEAFF,TGTGCCATCAGGGCGGACAGGGCGGGCACTGAAGCTTTCTTT
TRBJ1-1,-,-,TRBV11-2,CASSLRLLGEAFF,TGTGCCAGCAGCTTGAGGCTCTTAGGTGAAGCTTTCTTT
TRBJ2-3,-,TRBD2,TRBV6-5,CASGRLAPDTQYF,TGTGCCAGCGGAAGACTAGCCCCCGATACGCAGTATTTT
TRBJ1-4,few,TRBD1,TRBV5-1,CASSQTGAKGKLFF,TGCGCCAGCAGCCAGACAGGGGCCAAGGGAAAACTGTTTTTT
TRBJ1-2,few,TRBD1,TRBV19,CASRTGGAYGYTF,TGTGCCAGTAGAACAGGGGGCGCTTATGGCTACACCTTC
TRBJ2-3,-,TRBD2,TRBV5-1,CASSPGTSGDTDTQYF,TGCGCCAGCAGCCCTGGGACTAGCGGGGACACAGATACGCAGTATTTT
TRBJ1-1,-,TRBD1,TRBV2,CASSGRDRGSEAFF,TGTGCCAGCAGCGGTAGGGACAGGGGATCTGAAGCTTTCTTT
TRBJ2-2,-,TRBD1,TRBV5-4,CASSLGTGWGELFF,TGTGCCAGCAGCTTGGGGACAGGGTGGGGGGAGCTGTTTTTT
TRBJ1-1,few,-,TRBV7-9,CASSSTESTEAFF,TGTGCCAGCAGCTCGACGGAGTCCACTGAAGCTTTCTTT
TRBJ2-3,once,-,TRBV6-1,CASSEVGGLLSTDTQYF,TGTGCCAGCAGTGAAGTCGGGGGACTCCTTAGCACAGATACGCAGTATTTT
TRBJ2-3,-,TRBD2,TRBV2,CASSEASGGLLGTDTQYF,TGTGCCAGCAGTGAAGCTAGCGGGGGGCTCCTCGGCACAGATACGCAGTATTTT
TRBJ1-5,-,-,TRBV19,CASSINRVSNQPQHF,TGTGCCAGTAGTATCAACAGGGTGAGCAATCAGCCCCAGCATTTT
TRBJ1-2,-,TRBD1,TRBV12-3/TRBV12-4,CASSRDRVIGYTF,TGTGCCAGCAGTCGGGACAGGGTGATTGGCTACACCTTC
TRBJ1-1,-,-,TRBV13,CASSLRPAGRWNTEAFF,TGTGCCAGCAGCTTACGCCCGGCGGGACGGTGGAACACTGAAGCTTTCTTT
TRBJ1-1,-,TRBD1,TRBV6-5,CASSRGRMNTEAFF,TGTGCCAGCAGTAGGGGGCGGATGAACACTGAAGCTTTCTTT
TRBJ1-2,-,-,TRBV15,CATSIHRDTVSGYTF,TGTGCCACCAGCATCCACAGGGACACCGTCTCTGGCTACACCTTC
TRBJ1-6,once,-,TRBV5-5,CASSLDVGRFNSPLHF,TGTGCCAGCAGCTTGGACGTGGGGAGGTTTAATTCACCCCTCCACTTT
TRBJ2-1,-,TRBD2,TRBV30,CAWSLRTGTSGRAEQFF,TGTGCCTGGAGTCTTCGAACCGGGACTAGCGGGAGGGCGGAGCAGTTCTTC